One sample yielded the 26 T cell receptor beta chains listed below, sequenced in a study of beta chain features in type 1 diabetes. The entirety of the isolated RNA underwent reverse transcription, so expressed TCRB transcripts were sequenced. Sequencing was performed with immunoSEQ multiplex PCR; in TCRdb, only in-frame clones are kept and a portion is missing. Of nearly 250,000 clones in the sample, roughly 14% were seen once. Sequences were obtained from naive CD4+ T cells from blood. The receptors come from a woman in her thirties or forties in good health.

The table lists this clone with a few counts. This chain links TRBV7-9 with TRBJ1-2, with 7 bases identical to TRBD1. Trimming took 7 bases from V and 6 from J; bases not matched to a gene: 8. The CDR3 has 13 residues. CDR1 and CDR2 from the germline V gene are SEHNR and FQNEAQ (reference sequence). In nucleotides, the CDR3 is TGTGCCAGCAAGTGGACAGGCCAAAATGGCTACACCTTC. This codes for CASKWTGQNGYTF.

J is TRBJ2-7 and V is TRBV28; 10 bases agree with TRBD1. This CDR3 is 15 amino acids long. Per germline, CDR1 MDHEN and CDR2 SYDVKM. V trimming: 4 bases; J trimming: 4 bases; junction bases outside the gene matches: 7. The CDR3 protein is CASSYSGTGEYEQYF. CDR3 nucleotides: TGTGCCAGCAGTTACTCCGGGACAGGGGAATACGAGCAGTACTTC.

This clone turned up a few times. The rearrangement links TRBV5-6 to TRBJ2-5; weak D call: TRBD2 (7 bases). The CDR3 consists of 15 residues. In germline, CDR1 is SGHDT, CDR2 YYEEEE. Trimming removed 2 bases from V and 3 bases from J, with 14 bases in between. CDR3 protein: CASSFAGGGKETQYF. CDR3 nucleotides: TGTGCCAGCAGCTTCGCTGGCGGGGGCAAAGAGACCCAGTACTTC.

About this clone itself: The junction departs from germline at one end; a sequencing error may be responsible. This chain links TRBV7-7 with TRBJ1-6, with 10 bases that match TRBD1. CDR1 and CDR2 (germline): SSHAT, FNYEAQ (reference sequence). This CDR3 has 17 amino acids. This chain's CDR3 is CASSSNGTGETNSPLHF. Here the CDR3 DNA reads TGTGCTAGCAGCTCCAACGGGACAGGGGAAACTAATTCACCCCTCCACTTT.

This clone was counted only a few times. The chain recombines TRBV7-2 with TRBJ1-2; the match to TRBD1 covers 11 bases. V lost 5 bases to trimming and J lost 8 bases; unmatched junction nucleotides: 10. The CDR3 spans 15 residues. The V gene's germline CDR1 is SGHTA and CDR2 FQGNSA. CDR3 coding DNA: TGTGCCAGCAGCCCCAGGGACAGGGGGTTTCTCGGCTACACCTTC. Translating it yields CASSPRDRGFLGYTF.

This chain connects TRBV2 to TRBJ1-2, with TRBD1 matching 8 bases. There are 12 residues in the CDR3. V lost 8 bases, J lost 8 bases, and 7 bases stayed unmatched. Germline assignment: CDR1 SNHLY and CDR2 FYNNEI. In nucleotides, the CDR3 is TGTGCCAGCTACCCAGGGGGCGGAGGCTACACCTTC. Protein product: CASYPGGGGYTF.

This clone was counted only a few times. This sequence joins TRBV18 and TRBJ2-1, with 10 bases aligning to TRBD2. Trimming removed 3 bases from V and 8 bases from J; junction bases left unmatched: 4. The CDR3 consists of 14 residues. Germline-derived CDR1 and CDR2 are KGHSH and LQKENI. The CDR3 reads CASSPSGGADEQFF. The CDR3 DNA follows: TGTGCCAGCTCACCGAGCGGGGGGGCGGATGAGCAGTTCTTC.

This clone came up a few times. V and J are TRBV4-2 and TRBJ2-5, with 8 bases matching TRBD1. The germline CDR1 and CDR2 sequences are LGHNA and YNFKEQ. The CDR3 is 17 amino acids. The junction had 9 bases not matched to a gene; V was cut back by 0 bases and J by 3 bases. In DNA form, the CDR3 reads TGTGCCAGCAGCCAAGATCAGGGGACAGGAAGGGAAGAGACCCAGTACTTC. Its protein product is CASSQDQGTGREETQYF.

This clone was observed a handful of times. CDR3 sequence: CASGTSGGREETQYF. For the CDR3, the DNA is TGCGCCAGCGGAACTAGCGGGGGGAGGGAAGAGACCCAGTACTTC. V gene TRBV10-2 combines with J gene TRBJ2-5; the match to TRBD2 covers 12 bases. The CDR3 has 15 residues. The V segment lost 8 bases and the J segment 3 bases; nucleotides outside the gene matches: 7. From germline, CDR1 is WSHSY and CDR2 SAAADI.

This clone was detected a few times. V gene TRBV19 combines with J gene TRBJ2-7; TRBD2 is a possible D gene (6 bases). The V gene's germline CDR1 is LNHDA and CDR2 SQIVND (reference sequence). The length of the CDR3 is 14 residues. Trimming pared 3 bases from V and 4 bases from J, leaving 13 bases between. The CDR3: CASSIRRGYYEQYF. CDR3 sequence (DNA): TGTGCCAGTAGTATCCGGCGGGGTTATTACGAGCAGTACTTC.

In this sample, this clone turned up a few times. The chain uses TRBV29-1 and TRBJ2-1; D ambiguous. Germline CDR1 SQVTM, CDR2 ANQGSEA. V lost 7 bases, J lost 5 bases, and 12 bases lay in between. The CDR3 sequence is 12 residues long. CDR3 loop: CSAGQRNNEQFF. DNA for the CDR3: TGCAGCGCTGGCCAACGAAACAATGAGCAGTTCTTC.

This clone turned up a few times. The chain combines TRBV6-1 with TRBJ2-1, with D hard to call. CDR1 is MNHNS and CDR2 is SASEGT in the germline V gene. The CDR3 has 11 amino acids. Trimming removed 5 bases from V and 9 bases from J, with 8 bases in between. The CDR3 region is CASSPRSEQFF. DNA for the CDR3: TGTGCCAGCAGTCCCCGGAGTGAGCAGTTCTTC.

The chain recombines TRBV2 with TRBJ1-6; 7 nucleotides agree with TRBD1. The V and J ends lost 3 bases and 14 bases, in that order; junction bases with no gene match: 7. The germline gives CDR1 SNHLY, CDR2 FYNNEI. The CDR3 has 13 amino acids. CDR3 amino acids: CASSEQGGGTLHF. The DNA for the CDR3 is TGTGCCAGCAGTGAGCAGGGGGGCGGCACCCTCCACTTT.

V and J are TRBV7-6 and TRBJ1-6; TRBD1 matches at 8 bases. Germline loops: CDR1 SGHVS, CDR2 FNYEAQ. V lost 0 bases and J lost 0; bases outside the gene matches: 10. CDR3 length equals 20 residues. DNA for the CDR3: TGTGCCAGCAGCTTAGCCTGGACAGGGAAAGGGCGCTCCTATAATTCACCCCTCCACTTT. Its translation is CASSLAWTGKGRSYNSPLHF.

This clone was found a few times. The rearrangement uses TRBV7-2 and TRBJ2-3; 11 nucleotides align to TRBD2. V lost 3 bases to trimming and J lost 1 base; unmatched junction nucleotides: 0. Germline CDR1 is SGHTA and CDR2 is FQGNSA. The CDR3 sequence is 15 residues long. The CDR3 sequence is CASSLTSGGTDTQYF. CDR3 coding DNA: TGTGCCAGCAGCTTGACTAGCGGGGGCACAGATACGCAGTATTTT.

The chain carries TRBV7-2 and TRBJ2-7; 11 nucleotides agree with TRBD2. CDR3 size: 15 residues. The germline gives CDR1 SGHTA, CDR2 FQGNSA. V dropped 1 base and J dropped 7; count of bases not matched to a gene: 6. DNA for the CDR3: TGTGCCAGCAGCTTAGATCGACTAGCGGGGAGGGAGCAGTACTTC. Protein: CASSLDRLAGREQYF.

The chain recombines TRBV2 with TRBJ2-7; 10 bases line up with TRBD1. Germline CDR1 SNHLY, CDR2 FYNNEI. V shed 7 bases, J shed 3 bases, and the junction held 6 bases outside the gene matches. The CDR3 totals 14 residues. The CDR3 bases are TGTGCCAGCACAGGACAGGGGGGGGTCTACGAGCAGTACTTC. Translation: CASTGQGGVYEQYF.

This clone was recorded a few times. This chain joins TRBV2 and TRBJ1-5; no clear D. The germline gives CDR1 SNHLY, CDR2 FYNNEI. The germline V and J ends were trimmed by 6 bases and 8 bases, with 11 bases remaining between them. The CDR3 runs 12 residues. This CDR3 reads CASSASSKPQHF. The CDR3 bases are TGTGCCAGCAGCGCCTCCTCTAAGCCCCAGCATTTT.

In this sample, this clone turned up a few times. CDR3 sequence reads: CASSLDVPQGDTQYF. CDR3 DNA: TGCGCCAGCAGCTTGGATGTGCCTCAGGGGGATACGCAGTATTTT. V is TRBV5-1 and J is TRBJ2-3; weak D call: TRBD1 (6 bases). CDR1 SGHRS and CDR2 YFSETQ come from the germline V gene. CDR3 length: 15 residues. V gave up 0 bases and J gave up 6 bases, with 14 bases separating them.

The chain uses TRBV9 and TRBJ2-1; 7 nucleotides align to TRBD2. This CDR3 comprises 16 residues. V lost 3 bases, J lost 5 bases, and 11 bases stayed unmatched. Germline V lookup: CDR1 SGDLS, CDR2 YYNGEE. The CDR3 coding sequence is TGTGCCAGCAGCGCCCCACCCGGTGCGGGGGACAATGAGCAGTTCTTC. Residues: CASSAPPGAGDNEQFF.

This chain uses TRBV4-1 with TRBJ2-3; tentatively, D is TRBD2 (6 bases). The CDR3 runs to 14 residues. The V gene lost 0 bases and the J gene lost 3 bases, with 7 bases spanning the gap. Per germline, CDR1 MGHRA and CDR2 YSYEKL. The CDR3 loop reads CASSQDSGTDTQYF. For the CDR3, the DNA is TGCGCCAGCAGCCAAGATAGCGGAACAGATACGCAGTATTTT.

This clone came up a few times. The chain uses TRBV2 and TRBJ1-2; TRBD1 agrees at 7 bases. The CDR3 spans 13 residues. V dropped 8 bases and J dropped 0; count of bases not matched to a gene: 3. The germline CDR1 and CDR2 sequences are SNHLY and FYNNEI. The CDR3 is CASRDSANYGYTF. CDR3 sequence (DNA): TGTGCCAGCCGGGACAGCGCTAACTATGGCTACACCTTC. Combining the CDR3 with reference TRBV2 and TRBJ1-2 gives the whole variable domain EPEVTQTPSHQVTQMGQEVILRCVPISNHLYFYWYRQILGQKVEFLVSFYNNEISEKSEIFDDQFSVERPDGSNFTLKIRSTKLEDSAMYFCASRDSANYGYTFGSGTRLTVV.

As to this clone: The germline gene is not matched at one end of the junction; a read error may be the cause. The CDR3 nucleotides are TGCGCCGGCAGCCAAGATGCTAGCGGGCGTACCTACGAGCAGTACTTC. Translating gives CAGSQDASGRTYEQYF. The chain carries TRBV4-1 and TRBJ2-7; TRBD2 agrees at 8 bases. Germline V gene data show CDR1 as MGHRA and CDR2 as YSYEKL. This CDR3 has 16 amino acids.

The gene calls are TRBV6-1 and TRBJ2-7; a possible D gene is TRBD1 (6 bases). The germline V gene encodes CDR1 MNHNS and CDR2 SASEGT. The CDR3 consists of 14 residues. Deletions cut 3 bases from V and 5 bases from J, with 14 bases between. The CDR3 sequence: CASSEQGRTHEQYF. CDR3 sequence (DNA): TGTGCCAGCAGTGAGCAGGGGAGAACCCACGAGCAGTACTTC.

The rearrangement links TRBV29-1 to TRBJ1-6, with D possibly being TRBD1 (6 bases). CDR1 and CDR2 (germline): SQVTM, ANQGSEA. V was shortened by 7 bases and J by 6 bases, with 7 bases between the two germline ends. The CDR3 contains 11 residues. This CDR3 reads CSGQANSPLHF. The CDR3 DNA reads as TGCAGCGGACAGGCTAATTCACCCCTCCACTTT.

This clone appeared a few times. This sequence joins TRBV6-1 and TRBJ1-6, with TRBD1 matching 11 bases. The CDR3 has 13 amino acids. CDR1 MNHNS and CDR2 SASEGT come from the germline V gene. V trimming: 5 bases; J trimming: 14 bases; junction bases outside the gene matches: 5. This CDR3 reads CASSWTGGVALHF. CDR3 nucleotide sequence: TGTGCCAGCAGTTGGACAGGGGGCGTCGCCCTCCACTTT.